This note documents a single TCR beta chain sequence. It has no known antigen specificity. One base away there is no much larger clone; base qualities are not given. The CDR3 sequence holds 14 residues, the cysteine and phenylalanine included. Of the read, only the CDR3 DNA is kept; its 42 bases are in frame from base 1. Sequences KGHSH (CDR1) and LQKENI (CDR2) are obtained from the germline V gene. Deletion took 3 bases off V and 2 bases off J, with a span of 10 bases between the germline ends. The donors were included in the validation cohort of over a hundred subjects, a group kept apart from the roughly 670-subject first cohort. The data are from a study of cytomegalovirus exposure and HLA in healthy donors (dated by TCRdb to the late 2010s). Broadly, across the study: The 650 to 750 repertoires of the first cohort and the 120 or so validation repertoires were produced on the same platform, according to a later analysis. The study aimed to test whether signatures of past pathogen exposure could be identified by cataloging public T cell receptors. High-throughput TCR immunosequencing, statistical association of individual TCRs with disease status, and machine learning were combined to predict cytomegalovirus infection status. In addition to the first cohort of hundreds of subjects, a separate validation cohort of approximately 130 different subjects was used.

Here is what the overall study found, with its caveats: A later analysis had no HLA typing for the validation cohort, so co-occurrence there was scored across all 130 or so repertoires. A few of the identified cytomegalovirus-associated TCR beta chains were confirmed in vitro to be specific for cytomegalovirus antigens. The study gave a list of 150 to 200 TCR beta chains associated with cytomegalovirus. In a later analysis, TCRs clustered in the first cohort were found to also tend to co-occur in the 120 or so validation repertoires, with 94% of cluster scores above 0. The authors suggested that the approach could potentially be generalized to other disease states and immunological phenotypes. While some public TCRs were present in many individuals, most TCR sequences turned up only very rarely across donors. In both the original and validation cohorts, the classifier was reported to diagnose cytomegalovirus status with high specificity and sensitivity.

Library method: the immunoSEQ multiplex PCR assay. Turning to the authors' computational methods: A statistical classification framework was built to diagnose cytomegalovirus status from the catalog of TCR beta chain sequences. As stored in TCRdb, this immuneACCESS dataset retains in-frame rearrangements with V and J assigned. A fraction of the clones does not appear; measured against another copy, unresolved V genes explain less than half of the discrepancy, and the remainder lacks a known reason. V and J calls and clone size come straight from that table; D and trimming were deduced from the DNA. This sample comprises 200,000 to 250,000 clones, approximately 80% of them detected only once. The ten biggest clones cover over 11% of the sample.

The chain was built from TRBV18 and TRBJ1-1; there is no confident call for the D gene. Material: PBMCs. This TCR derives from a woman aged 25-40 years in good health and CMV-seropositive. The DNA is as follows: TGTGCCAGCTCACCTTCGGATAAAAACACTGAAGCTTTCTTT. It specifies CASSPSDKNTEAFF.